This is a list of T cell receptor beta chains from one sample in a study of shared clonotypes between healthy human individuals. Profiled with immunoSEQ multiplex PCR; TCRdb holds only in-frame clones, not every one. In the table there are more than 1,200,000 clones, 98% to 99% of which are singletons. The sequenced sample consisted of naive CD4+ T cells sorted from blood. The receptors shown here come from a young man in good health. CDR3s include the opening cysteine and the closing phenylalanine or tryptophan. D genes are given only for firm matches. Some rows mark clone size as missing; the rest say once, few, many or name a class of expanded clone.

J | V | size | D | DNA | CDR3
TRBJ2-1 | TRBV5-1 | . | TRBD1 | TGCGCCAGCAGTTCTATACCGGGACAGAGGAACAATGAGCAGTTCTTC | CASSSIPGQRNNEQFF
TRBJ2-7 | TRBV11-2 | . | . | TGTGCCAGCAGCTTAGATCCCTCCTACGAGCAGTACTTC | CASSLDPSYEQYF
TRBJ1-5 | TRBV9 | . | . | TGTGCCAGCAGCGAGGGGGTCAATCAGCCCCAGCATTTT | CASSEGVNQPQHF
TRBJ2-1 | TRBV29-1 | . | . | TGCAGCGTTGAAGGGAGACTGTACAATGAGCAGTTCTTC | CSVEGRLYNEQFF
TRBJ1-3 | TRBV11-2 | . | . | TGTGCCAGCAGACAGGGTAGTGGAAACACCATATATTTT | CASRQGSGNTIYF
TRBJ2-3 | TRBV2 | . | . | TGTGCCTCCAATGGGTTGTTCACAGATACGCAGTATTTT | CASNGLFTDTQYF
TRBJ1-4 | TRBV11-2 | . | . | TGTGCCAGCAGCCCCCTAGGGGGGGTAAGGGAAAAACTGTTTTTT | CASSPLGGVREKLFF
TRBJ2-7 | TRBV5-1 | . | TRBD2 | TGCGCCAGCAGCTTGGTAGCGGGAAGTAACGAGCAGTACTTC | CASSLVAGSNEQYF
TRBJ1-2 | TRBV6-5 | . | . | TGTGCCAGCAGAATCGACAGCGCTAACTATGGCTACACCTTC | CASRIDSANYGYTF
TRBJ1-1 | TRBV2 | . | TRBD1 | TGTGCCAGCAGTAACAGGGGGCTAGAAGCTTTCTTT | CASSNRGLEAFF
TRBJ1-2 | TRBV27 | . | . | TGTGCCAGCAGTTTACAGGGACGGTATGGCTACACCTTC | CASSLQGRYGYTF
TRBJ1-2 | TRBV6-1 | . | . | TGTGCCAGCAAATCGGCAGGGTTAGATGGCTACACCTTC | CASKSAGLDGYTF
TRBJ2-7 | TRBV18 | once | TRBD2 | TGTGCCAGCTCACCACCGACTAGCGGGAGGGCCTACGAGCAGTACTTC | CASSPPTSGRAYEQYF
TRBJ2-1 | TRBV19 | . | TRBD2 | TGTGCCAGTACCCTCCGGGCTAGCGGTTACAATGAGCAGTTCTTC | CASTLRASGYNEQFF